One sample yielded the 27 T cell receptor beta chains listed below, sequenced in a study of blood T cell repertoires in COVID-19. The method was immunoSEQ multiplex PCR; TCRdb's version includes in-frame clones alone and lacks a portion of them. The table includes over 150,000 clones, around 83% detected once. The sample taken for sequencing was peripheral blood. These receptors were collected from a human donor in a cohort sampled during active COVID-19.

J is TRBJ2-1 and V is TRBV6-2 or TRBV6-3; D is undetermined. CDR1 is MNHEY, CDR2 SVGEGT, per germline. The ends were cut back, 3 bases at V and 2 bases at J, with 8 bases in the middle. The CDR3 runs to 14 residues. Here the CDR3 reads CASSYLATYNEQFF. The CDR3 DNA follows: TGTGCCAGCAGTTATCTGGCAACCTACAATGAGCAGTTCTTC.

The V and J genes are TRBV2 and TRBJ1-1; 10 bases agree with TRBD1. This CDR3 is 13 amino acids long. The V gene's germline CDR1 is SNHLY and CDR2 FYNNEI. V gave up 6 bases and J gave up 6 bases; unmatched junction bases: 4. The CDR3 DNA reads TGTGCCAGCAGAACCGGGACAGGGGCTGAAGCTTTCTTT. Its translation: CASRTGTGAEAFF.

The CDR3 is CASSQVPGGSYEQYF. The CDR3 nucleotides are TGCGCCAGCAGCCAAGTTCCAGGGGGGTCCTACGAGCAGTACTTC. J is TRBJ2-7 and V is TRBV4-1, with D tentatively TRBD1 (7 bases). V was clipped by 1 base and J by 1 base, with 11 bases between them. Germline CDR1 reads MGHRA; CDR2 reads YSYEKL. The CDR3 runs 15 residues.

CDR3 amino acids: CASSQGESSALESSYNEQFF. The CDR3 nucleotides are TGTGCCAGCAGCCAAGGCGAGAGTAGCGCCCTTGAGAGCTCCTACAATGAGCAGTTCTTC. The chain links TRBV14 to TRBJ2-1; the D gene is possibly TRBD2 (5 bases). The CDR3 runs 20 residues. V lost 1 base and J lost 0, with 22 bases in between. Per the germline V gene, CDR1 is SGHDN and CDR2 is FVKESK.

The chain combines TRBV27 with TRBJ2-7; 8 bases line up with TRBD2. Germline V gene data show CDR1 as MNHEY and CDR2 as SMNVEV (reference sequence). The CDR3 has 18 amino acids. Trimming at V came to 9 bases and at J to 2 bases, leaving 21 bases not matched to a gene. CDR3 coding DNA: TGTGCCAGTGGGGTGGGGACAAGGGGGACTAGGGTTCCCTACGAGCAGTACTTC. Amino acid sequence: CASGVGTRGTRVPYEQYF.

V usage is TRBV29-1 and J usage is TRBJ2-1; 10 bases map to TRBD2. Looked up from germline, CDR1 is SQVTM and CDR2 is ANQGSEA. This CDR3 comprises 17 residues. V lost 0 bases and J lost 10; bases outside the gene matches: 15. CDR3 nucleotides: TGCAGCGTTGAAGAGGGGCTTCTAGCGGGGGCCCAGGGCGAGCAGTTCTTC. Amino acid sequence: CSVEEGLLAGAQGEQFF.

The V call is TRBV5-6, the J call TRBJ2-1; D perhaps matches TRBD2 (6 bases). Germline lookup yields CDR1 SGHDT and CDR2 YYEEEE. Trimming took 1 base from V and 4 from J, leaving 15 bases between them. CDR3 length: 16 residues. The CDR3 coding sequence is TGTGCCAGCAGCTTGCTCGGGGGAGAAATTTACAATGAGCAGTTCTTC. Translation: CASSLLGGEIYNEQFF.

This clone was counted between two and nine times. The gene calls are TRBV2 and TRBJ2-1; maybe TRBD2 (6 bases). Germline values: CDR1 SNHLY, CDR2 FYNNEI. V was cut by 7 bases and J by 12 bases, with 10 bases left in between. This CDR3 contains 10 residues. CDR3 nucleotides: TGTGCCAGCAACTCGGAGGGGCAGTTCTTC. Residues: CASNSEGQFF.

The chain uses TRBV18 and TRBJ2-5; D possibly corresponds to TRBD1 (6 bases). CDR1 is KGHSH, CDR2 LQKENI, per germline. This CDR3 contains 13 residues. V dropped 6 bases and J dropped 3 bases, with 11 bases sitting between them. The chain's CDR3 is CASSIGQKETQYF. In DNA form, the CDR3 reads TGTGCCAGCTCGATAGGACAGAAAGAGACCCAGTACTTC.

The chain uses TRBV7-9 and TRBJ2-1; TRBD2 matches 7 bases. The CDR3 is 18 residues long. Germline values: CDR1 SEHNR, CDR2 FQNEAQ (reference sequence). V shed 5 bases, J shed 4 bases, and the junction held 17 bases outside the gene matches. CDR3 nucleotide sequence: TGTGCCAGCAGCGCCAGTCGACTAGCTCTCTCGGGATACAATGAGCAGTTCTTC. Residues: CASSASRLALSGYNEQFF.

The V gene is TRBV10-3, the J gene TRBJ2-7; possibly TRBD2 for D (5 bases). Trimming stripped 2 bases from V and 4 bases from J, with 15 bases between. CDR1 and CDR2 (germline): ENHRY, SYGVKD. The CDR3 runs to 15 residues. The CDR3 protein is CAISEPWRPLYEQYF. CDR3 nucleotide sequence: TGTGCCATCAGTGAGCCTTGGAGGCCACTTTACGAGCAGTACTTC.

The chain links TRBV27 to TRBJ1-5; maybe TRBD1 (5 bases). CDR1 is MNHEY and CDR2 is SMNVEV in the germline V gene (reference sequence). The CDR3 totals 14 residues. The V gene lost 3 bases and the J gene lost 1 base, with 7 bases spanning the gap. The CDR3 here is CASSFQGSNQPQHF. DNA of the CDR3: TGTGCCAGCAGTTTTCAGGGAAGCAATCAGCCCCAGCATTTT.

This sequence joins TRBV28 and TRBJ2-3, with a possible D match to TRBD2 (6 bases). The germline CDR1 and CDR2 sequences are MDHEN and SYDVKM. CDR3 length: 14 residues. V was shortened by 3 bases and J by 3 bases, with 10 bases between the two germline ends. In DNA, the CDR3 is TGTGCCAGCAGTTTCCTCCTAGCGACAGATACGCAGTATTTT. Its protein product is CASSFLLATDTQYF.

This chain connects TRBV5-4 to TRBJ2-7, with 7 bases that match TRBD2. Trimming removed 2 bases from V and 0 bases from J; junction bases left unmatched: 5. Germline-derived CDR1 and CDR2 are SGHNT and YYREEE (reference sequence). The CDR3 spans 15 residues. CDR3 DNA: TGTGCCAGCAGCTTAGACGGGAGGAGCTCCTACGAGCAGTACTTC. Its translation is CASSLDGRSSYEQYF.

This rearrangement joins TRBV21-1 to TRBJ2-6; the table gives TRBD2 as D, unverified against the DNA. TRBV21-1 is reported as a pseudogene. The CDR3 has 19 amino acids. The CDR3 nucleotides read TGTGCCAGCAGCAAAGGTGGTAGCGGGAGAGGGTCTGGGGCCAACGTCCTGACTTTC. Its protein is CASSKGGSGRGSGANVLTF.

This chain joins TRBV19 and TRBJ2-1; 14 bases fit TRBD2. The germline V gene has CDR1 LNHDA and CDR2 SQIVND (reference sequence). The CDR3 loop spans 19 amino acids. V lost 7 bases and J lost 1; bases outside the gene matches: 12. DNA for the CDR3: TGTGCCAGTATGACGGGGACTAGCGGGAGTCCGGGGTCCTACAATGAGCAGTTCTTC. This translates into CASMTGTSGSPGSYNEQFF.

The table lists this clone with a count of one. DNA for the CDR3: TGCGCCAGCAGCTTCAGGGGAATGAACACTGAAGCTTTCTTT. This translates into CASSFRGMNTEAFF. The V call is TRBV5-1, the J call TRBJ1-1; D may be TRBD1 (6 bases). CDR1 SGHRS and CDR2 YFSETQ come from the germline V gene. Trimming pared 2 bases from V and 0 bases from J, leaving 8 bases between. This CDR3 region has 14 residues.

The chain employs TRBV14 and TRBJ2-3; 10 bases agree with TRBD2. With V trimmed by 4 bases and J by 5 bases, 9 bases remained unmatched. CDR1 SGHDN and CDR2 FVKESK come from the germline V gene. The length of the CDR3 is 16 residues. As DNA, the CDR3 is TGTGCCAGCAGCCGGGCGGGACTAGCGTGGCAAGATACGCAGTATTTT. Protein sequence: CASSRAGLAWQDTQYF.

This clone was picked up a small number of times. V usage is TRBV3-1 (or the pseudogene TRBV3-2) and J usage is TRBJ2-7; a possible D gene is TRBD1 (6 bases). CDR3 length equals 14 residues. Germline CDR1 is LGHDT and CDR2 is YNNKEL (reference sequence). The V gene lost 0 bases and the J gene lost 3 bases, with 9 bases spanning the gap. CDR3 loop: CASSQDVRGYEQYF. In DNA form, the CDR3 reads TGTGCCAGCAGCCAAGATGTCAGGGGCTACGAGCAGTACTTC.

This clone was counted a few times. The chain couples TRBV18 to TRBJ1-6; no clear D gene. Germline V gene sequence: CDR1 KGHSH, CDR2 LQKENI. Trimming pared 4 bases from V and 5 bases from J, leaving 9 bases between. The CDR3 is 14 residues long. CDR3 bases: TGTGCCAGCTCACGGGAGCAGAATAATTCACCCCTCCACTTT. Its translation: CASSREQNNSPLHF.

The V and J genes are TRBV11-2 and TRBJ2-2; D perhaps matches TRBD2 (6 bases). Germline lookup yields CDR1 SGHAT and CDR2 FQNNGV. V shed 1 base and J shed 0 bases, with 12 bases lying between them. There are 17 residues in the CDR3. CDR3 in amino acids: CASSLVGGTANTGELFF. CDR3 in DNA: TGTGCCAGCAGCTTAGTTGGGGGGACCGCGAACACCGGGGAGCTGTTTTTT.

The genes are TRBV5-1 and TRBJ2-2; a possible D gene is TRBD2 (6 bases). This CDR3 is built from 17 residues. CDR1 is SGHRS, CDR2 YFSETQ, per germline. V dropped 2 bases and J dropped 2 bases, with 16 bases sitting between them. CDR3: CASSFELALLNTGELFF. The CDR3, as DNA: TGCGCCAGCAGCTTTGAGCTAGCGCTACTTAACACCGGGGAGCTGTTTTTT.

This sequence joins TRBV7-9 and TRBJ2-7; tentatively, D is TRBD1 (5 bases). Germline V CDR1 and CDR2: SEHNR, FQNEAQ (reference sequence). V was pared by 5 bases and J by 0 bases, with 11 bases between. This CDR3 is built from 14 residues. Here the CDR3 reads CASSPDSYSYEQYF. The CDR3 DNA reads as TGTGCCAGCAGCCCCGACAGTTACTCCTACGAGCAGTACTTC. Full variable domain (missing parts from reference TRBV7-9 and TRBJ2-7): DTGVSQNPRHKITKRGQNVTFRCDPISEHNRLYWYRQTLGQGPEFLTYFQNEAQLEKSRLLSDRFSAERPKGSFSTLEIQRTEQGDSAMYLCASSPDSYSYEQYFGPGTRLTVT.

V and J are TRBV2 and TRBJ2-3, with 8 bases matching TRBD1. V lost 4 bases to trimming and J lost 1 base; unmatched junction nucleotides: 10. The V gene's germline CDR1 is SNHLY and CDR2 FYNNEI. The CDR3 covers 17 residues. This CDR3 is CASSVPFRGPGTDTQYF. The CDR3 nucleotides read TGTGCCAGCAGTGTGCCGTTCAGGGGGCCGGGCACAGATACGCAGTATTTT.

The gene calls are TRBV5-1 and TRBJ2-1; 10 bases match TRBD2. The CDR3 extends over 15 amino acids. Trimming removed 3 bases from V and 4 bases from J; junction bases left unmatched: 4. CDR1 SGHRS and CDR2 YFSETQ come from the germline V gene. CDR3 in DNA: TGCGCCAGCAGCTCCGGACTAGCGGTATACAATGAGCAGTTCTTC. Protein: CASSSGLAVYNEQFF. The full variable domain, with the rest looked up from reference TRBV5-1 and TRBJ2-1, is KAGVTQTPRYLIKTRGQQVTLSCSPISGHRSVSWYQQTPGQGLQFLFEYFSETQRNKGNFPGRFSGRQFSNSRSEMNVSTLELGDSALYLCASSSGLAVYNEQFFGPGTRLTVL.

The CDR3 DNA is TGTGCCAGCAAAGGACCCAGCGGGAGTAGTTACAATGAGCAGTTCTTC. This encodes CASKGPSGSSYNEQFF. The chain employs TRBV2 and TRBJ2-1; 8 nucleotides agree with TRBD2. The CDR3 loop spans 16 amino acids. From germline, CDR1 is SNHLY and CDR2 FYNNEI. Trimming cost V 7 bases and J 4 bases; bases outside gene matches: 12.

V and J are TRBV9 and TRBJ2-7; 10 positions match TRBD2. CDR1 is SGDLS and CDR2 is YYNGEE in the germline V gene. CDR3 length equals 15 residues. With V trimmed by 4 bases and J by 2 bases, 6 bases remained unmatched. The CDR3 DNA reads as TGTGCCAGCAGCCAGGGACTAGCGCCTACCTACGAGCAGTACTTC. It encodes CASSQGLAPTYEQYF. The full variable domain, in which reference TRBV9 and TRBJ2-7 provide the parts outside the CDR3, is DSGVTQTPKHLITATGQRVTLRCSPRSGDLSVYWYQQSLDQGLQFLIQYYNGEERAKGNILERFSAQQFPDLHSELNLSSLELGDSALYFCASSQGLAPTYEQYFGPGTRLTVT.